This is a list of T cell receptor beta chains from one sample in a study of blood T cell repertoires in COVID-19. Assay: immunoSEQ multiplex PCR; the TCRdb copy retains only in-frame clones and omits some. The sample records around 20,000 clones, 85% to 90% being singletons. Sequenced: peripheral blood. These receptors all stem from a human donor in a cohort sampled during active COVID-19. Each CDR3 is given with its conserved first and last residue. The D gene is left open where the match is weak. Not all rows give a size; the values are once, few, many and, for expanded clones, a class.

v_call: TRBV5-6; d_call: TRBD1; j_call: TRBJ2-2; clone_size: .; cdr3_aa: CASSLAVPQGAGELFF; cdr3_nt: TGTGCCAGCAGCTTGGCCGTACCCCAGGGGGCCGGGGAGCTGTTTTTT
v_call: TRBV3-1/TRBV3-2; d_call: .; j_call: TRBJ2-1; clone_size: .; cdr3_aa: CASSQGLDVQFF; cdr3_nt: TGTGCCAGCAGCCAAGGGCTAGATGTCCAGTTCTTC
v_call: TRBV5-5; d_call: .; j_call: TRBJ1-2; clone_size: .; cdr3_aa: CASTQDSSNYGYTF; cdr3_nt: TGTGCCAGCACCCAGGACAGTTCTAACTATGGCTACACCTTC
v_call: TRBV28; d_call: .; j_call: TRBJ2-2; clone_size: .; cdr3_aa: CASTNTGELFF; cdr3_nt: TGTGCCAGCACCAATACCGGGGAGCTGTTTTTT
v_call: TRBV4-2; d_call: .; j_call: TRBJ2-3; clone_size: .; cdr3_aa: CASSSRDTDTQYF; cdr3_nt: TGTGCCAGCAGCTCTCGGGACACAGATACGCAGTATTTT
v_call: TRBV15; d_call: .; j_call: TRBJ2-7; clone_size: .; cdr3_aa: CATSRDRGPYEQYF; cdr3_nt: TGTGCCACCAGCAGAGACAGGGGACCCTACGAGCAGTACTTC
v_call: TRBV7-9; d_call: .; j_call: TRBJ2-5; clone_size: .; cdr3_aa: CASSLPSSDETQYF; cdr3_nt: TGTGCCAGCAGCTTACCTAGCAGCGACGAGACCCAGTACTTC
v_call: TRBV7-9; d_call: .; j_call: TRBJ2-7; clone_size: .; cdr3_aa: CASSPSPRGYEQYF; cdr3_nt: TGTGCCAGCAGCCCCAGCCCCAGGGGTTACGAGCAGTACTTC
v_call: TRBV6-2/TRBV6-3; d_call: .; j_call: TRBJ2-7; clone_size: few; cdr3_aa: CASSSLAAVIYF; cdr3_nt: TGTGCCAGCAGTTCTCTGGCCGCCGTCATCTACTTC
v_call: TRBV19; d_call: TRBD1; j_call: TRBJ1-5; clone_size: .; cdr3_aa: CASSTGQGAQPQHF; cdr3_nt: TGTGCCAGTAGTACCGGACAGGGGGCTCAGCCCCAGCATTTT
v_call: TRBV6-2/TRBV6-3; d_call: .; j_call: TRBJ1-2; clone_size: .; cdr3_aa: CASSYSTSDYGYTF; cdr3_nt: TGTGCCAGCAGTTACTCGACAAGTGACTATGGCTACACCTTC
v_call: TRBV18; d_call: .; j_call: TRBJ2-7; clone_size: .; cdr3_aa: CASSPRGKGSTYEQYF; cdr3_nt: TGTGCCAGCTCACCAAGGGGAAAGGGGTCCACCTACGAGCAGTACTTC
v_call: TRBV24-1; d_call: .; j_call: TRBJ2-3; clone_size: .; cdr3_aa: CATSDFLKRRGGDTQYF; cdr3_nt: TGTGCCACCAGTGATTTCTTGAAGCGGAGGGGGGGGGATACGCAGTATTTT
v_call: TRBV30; d_call: .; j_call: TRBJ2-2; clone_size: .; cdr3_aa: CAWSEGLNTGELFF; cdr3_nt: TGTGCCTGGAGTGAGGGGCTGAACACCGGGGAGCTGTTTTTT
v_call: TRBV3-1/TRBV3-2; d_call: .; j_call: TRBJ1-1; clone_size: .; cdr3_aa: CASSPRDKNTEAFF; cdr3_nt: TGTGCCAGCAGCCCCAGGGACAAGAACACTGAAGCTTTCTTT
v_call: TRBV6-1; d_call: .; j_call: TRBJ2-2; clone_size: .; cdr3_aa: CASSEAGLVVTGELFF; cdr3_nt: TGTGCCAGCAGTGAAGCCGGTCTAGTGGTGACCGGGGAGCTGTTTTTT
v_call: TRBV3-1/TRBV3-2; d_call: TRBD1; j_call: TRBJ2-7; clone_size: once; cdr3_aa: CASSPSQGEFYEQYF; cdr3_nt: TGTGCCAGCAGCCCATCACAGGGGGAGTTCTACGAGCAGTACTTC
v_call: TRBV24-1; d_call: .; j_call: TRBJ2-7; clone_size: .; cdr3_aa: CATSDLTGNSYEQYF; cdr3_nt: TGTGCCACCAGTGATTTAACGGGGAACTCCTACGAGCAGTACTTC
v_call: TRBV9; d_call: TRBD2; j_call: TRBJ2-1; clone_size: .; cdr3_aa: CASSVSDPRLAGAEQFF; cdr3_nt: TGTGCCAGCAGCGTTTCTGATCCGAGACTAGCGGGAGCTGAGCAGTTCTTC
v_call: TRBV5-6; d_call: TRBD1; j_call: TRBJ1-5; clone_size: .; cdr3_aa: CASSSFYRDRDNSNQPQHF; cdr3_nt: TGTGCCAGCAGCTCGTTCTACCGGGACAGGGACAATAGCAATCAGCCCCAGCATTTT
v_call: TRBV28; d_call: TRBD2; j_call: TRBJ2-7; clone_size: .; cdr3_aa: CASMRPFSAGGTYEQYF; cdr3_nt: TGTGCCAGCATGAGACCGTTCAGTGCGGGAGGCACCTACGAGCAGTACTTC
v_call: TRBV2; d_call: TRBD2; j_call: TRBJ2-6; clone_size: .; cdr3_aa: CASSQEGRAGANVLTF; cdr3_nt: TGTGCCAGCAGCCAAGAGGGGAGGGCTGGGGCCAACGTCCTGACTTTC
v_call: TRBV9; d_call: .; j_call: TRBJ2-3; clone_size: .; cdr3_aa: CASSVDSPKDTQYF; cdr3_nt: TGTGCCAGCAGCGTAGACTCGCCCAAAGATACGCAGTATTTT
v_call: TRBV7-3; d_call: .; j_call: TRBJ1-1; clone_size: .; cdr3_aa: CASSLGAADRNTEAFF; cdr3_nt: TGTGCCAGCAGCCTAGGGGCCGCAGACAGGAACACTGAAGCTTTCTTT
v_call: TRBV6-5; d_call: TRBD1; j_call: TRBJ2-7; clone_size: .; cdr3_aa: CASRPGQGLREQYF; cdr3_nt: TGTGCCAGCAGACCGGGACAGGGGTTGCGAGAGCAGTACTTC
v_call: TRBV18; d_call: TRBD2; j_call: TRBJ2-3; clone_size: .; cdr3_aa: CASSPRLAEGTDTQYF; cdr3_nt: TGTGCCAGCTCACCCCGACTAGCGGAGGGGACAGATACGCAGTATTTT